This T cell receptor (beta chain) was captured in a study of regulatory and conventional T cells in RAG deficiency. Study findings and constraints: In Omenn syndrome, Treg and Tconv repertoires overlapped >80%.

Of note for this clone: What it recognizes is unknown.

The sorted conventional CD4+ T cells were CD25-low and CD127-high, with genomic DNA sequenced. Produced via immunoSEQ multiplex PCR; TCRdb's table is partial and in-frame only. The sample contains approximately 28,000 clones, about 95% of which appear only once. Another study also made use of these data, one on regulatory T cells. From that paper: The PCR used 52 TRBV and 13 TRBJ primers.

This TCR was recovered from a human donor in good health. What was sequenced was CD25- CD4+ T cells sorted from blood.

The CDR3 protein is CASSLAVAGGRETQYF. The CDR3, as DNA: TGCGCCAGCAGCTTGGCCGTAGCGGGGGGGCGAGAGACCCAGTACTTC. The genes are TRBV5-1 and TRBJ2-5; 11 nucleotides line up with TRBD2. Germline V gene sequence: CDR1 SGHRS, CDR2 YFSETQ. V dropped 0 bases and J dropped 4; count of bases not matched to a gene: 5. This CDR3 comprises 16 residues.